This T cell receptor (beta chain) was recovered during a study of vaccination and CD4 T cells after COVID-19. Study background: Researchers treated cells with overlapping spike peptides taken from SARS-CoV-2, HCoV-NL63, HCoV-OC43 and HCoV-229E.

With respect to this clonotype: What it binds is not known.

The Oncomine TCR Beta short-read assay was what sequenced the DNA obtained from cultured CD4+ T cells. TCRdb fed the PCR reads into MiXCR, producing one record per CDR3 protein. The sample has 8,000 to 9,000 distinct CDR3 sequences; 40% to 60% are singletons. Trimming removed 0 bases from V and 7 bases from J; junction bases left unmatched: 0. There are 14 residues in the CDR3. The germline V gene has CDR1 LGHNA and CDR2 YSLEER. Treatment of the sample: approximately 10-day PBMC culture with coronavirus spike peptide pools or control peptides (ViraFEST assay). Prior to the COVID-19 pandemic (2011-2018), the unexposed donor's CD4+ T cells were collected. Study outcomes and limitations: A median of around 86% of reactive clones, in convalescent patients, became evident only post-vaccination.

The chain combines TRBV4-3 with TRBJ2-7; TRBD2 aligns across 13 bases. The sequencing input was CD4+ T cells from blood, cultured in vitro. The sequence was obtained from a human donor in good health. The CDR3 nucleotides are TGCGCCAGCAGCCAAGAGGGACTAGCGGGAGAGCAGTACTTC. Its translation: CASSQEGLAGEQYF.